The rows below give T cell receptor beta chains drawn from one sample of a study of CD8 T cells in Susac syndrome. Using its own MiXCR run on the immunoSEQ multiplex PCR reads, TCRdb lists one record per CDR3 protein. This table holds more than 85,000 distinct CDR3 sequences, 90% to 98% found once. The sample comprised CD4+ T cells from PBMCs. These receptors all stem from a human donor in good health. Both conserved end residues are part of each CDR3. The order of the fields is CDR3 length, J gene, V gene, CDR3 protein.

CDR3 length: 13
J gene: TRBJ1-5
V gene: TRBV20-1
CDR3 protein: CSAKTGGGQPQHF

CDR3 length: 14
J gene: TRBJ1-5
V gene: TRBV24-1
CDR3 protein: CATSDSTGSQPQHF

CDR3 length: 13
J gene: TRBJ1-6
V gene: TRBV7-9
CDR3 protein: CASSATSGSPLHF

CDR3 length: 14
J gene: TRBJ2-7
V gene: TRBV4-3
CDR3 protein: CASSQEPGDGKKYF

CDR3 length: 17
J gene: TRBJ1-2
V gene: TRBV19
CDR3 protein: CASSPSDRVGEDYGYTF

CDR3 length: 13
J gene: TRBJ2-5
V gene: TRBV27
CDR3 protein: CASRRQGRKTQYF

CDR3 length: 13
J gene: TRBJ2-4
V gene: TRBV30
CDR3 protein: CAWSTGEGNIQYF

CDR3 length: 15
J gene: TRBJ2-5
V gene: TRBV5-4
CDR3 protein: CASSLTSGAQETQYF

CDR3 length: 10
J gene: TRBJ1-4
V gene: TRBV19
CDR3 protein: CASSAEKLFF

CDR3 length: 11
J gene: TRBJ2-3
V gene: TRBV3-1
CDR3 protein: CASSDRDTQYF

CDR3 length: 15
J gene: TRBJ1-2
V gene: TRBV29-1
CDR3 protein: CSVRTDREGKDGYTF

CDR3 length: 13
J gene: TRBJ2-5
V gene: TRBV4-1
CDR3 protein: CASSLGQWGTQYF

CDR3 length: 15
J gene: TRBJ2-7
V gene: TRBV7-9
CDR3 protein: CASSFLDSRPYEQYF

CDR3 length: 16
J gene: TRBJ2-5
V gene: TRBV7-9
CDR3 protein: CASSLPLAGGRKTQYF

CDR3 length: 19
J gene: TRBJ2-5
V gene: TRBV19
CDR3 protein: CASSIDGRRGRPYGETQYF

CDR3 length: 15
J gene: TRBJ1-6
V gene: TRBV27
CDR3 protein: CASSLSDRPLSPLHF

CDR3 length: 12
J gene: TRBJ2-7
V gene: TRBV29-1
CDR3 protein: CSVEVRSYEQYF

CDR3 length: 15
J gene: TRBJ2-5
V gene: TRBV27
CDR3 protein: CASSVGQGVRETQYF

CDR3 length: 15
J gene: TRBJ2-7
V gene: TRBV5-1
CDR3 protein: CASSLGDTLTYEQYF

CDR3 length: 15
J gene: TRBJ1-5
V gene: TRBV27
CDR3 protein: CASSLTGYSNQPQHF

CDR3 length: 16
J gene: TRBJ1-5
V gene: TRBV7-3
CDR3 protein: CASSLWAAGGNQPQHF

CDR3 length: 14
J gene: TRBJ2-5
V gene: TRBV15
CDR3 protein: CATSRAEQLETQYF

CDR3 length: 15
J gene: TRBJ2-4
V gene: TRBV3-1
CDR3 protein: CASSQGGSTKNIQYF

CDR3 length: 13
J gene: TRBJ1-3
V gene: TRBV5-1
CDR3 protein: CASSLGLENTIYF

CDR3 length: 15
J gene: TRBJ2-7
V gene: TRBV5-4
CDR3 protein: CASSLDTGFSYEQYF

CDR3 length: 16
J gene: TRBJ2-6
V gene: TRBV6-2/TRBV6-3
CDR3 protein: CASTDPRGAGANVLTF

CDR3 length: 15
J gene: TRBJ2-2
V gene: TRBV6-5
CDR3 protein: CASSLAGGPPGELFF

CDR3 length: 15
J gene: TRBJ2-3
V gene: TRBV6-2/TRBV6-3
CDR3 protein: CASRTGTSGTDTQYF

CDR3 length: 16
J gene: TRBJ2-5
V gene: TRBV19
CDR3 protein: CASSMGLAGAGETQYF

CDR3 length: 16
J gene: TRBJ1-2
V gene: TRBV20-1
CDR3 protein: CSASNMDRGLGYGYTF

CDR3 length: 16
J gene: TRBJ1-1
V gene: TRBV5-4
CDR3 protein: CASSFRAPVGNTEAFF

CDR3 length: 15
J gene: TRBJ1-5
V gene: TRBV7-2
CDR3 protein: CASSMRTGNNQPQHF

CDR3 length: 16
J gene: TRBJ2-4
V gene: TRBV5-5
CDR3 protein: CASSSGQLLAKNIQYF

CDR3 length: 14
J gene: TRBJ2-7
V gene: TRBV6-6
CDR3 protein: CASSYPGSSYEQYF

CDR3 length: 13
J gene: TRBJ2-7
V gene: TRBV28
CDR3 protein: CASNPPTGTVQYF

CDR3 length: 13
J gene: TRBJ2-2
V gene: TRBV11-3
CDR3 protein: CASTTGSPGELFF

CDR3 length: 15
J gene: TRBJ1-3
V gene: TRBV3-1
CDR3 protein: CASSQEDRYGNTIYF

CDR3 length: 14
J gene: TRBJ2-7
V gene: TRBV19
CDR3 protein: CASSKMRTALEQYF

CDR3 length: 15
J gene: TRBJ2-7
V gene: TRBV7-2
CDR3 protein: CASSSLRGRFHEQYF

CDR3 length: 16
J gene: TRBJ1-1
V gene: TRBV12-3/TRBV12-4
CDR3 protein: CASSQSSTERRTEAFF

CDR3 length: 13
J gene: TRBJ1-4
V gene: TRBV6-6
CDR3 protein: CASTPQTKEKLFF

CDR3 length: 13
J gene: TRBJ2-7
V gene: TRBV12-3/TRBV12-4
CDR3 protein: CASSTQTGYEQYF

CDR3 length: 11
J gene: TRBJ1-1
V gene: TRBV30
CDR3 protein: CAWVRAVEAFF

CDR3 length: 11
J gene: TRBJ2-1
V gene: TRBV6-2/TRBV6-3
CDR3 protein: CASSRVNEQFF

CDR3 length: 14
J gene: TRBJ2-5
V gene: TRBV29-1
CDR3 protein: CSVQPPGQRETQYF

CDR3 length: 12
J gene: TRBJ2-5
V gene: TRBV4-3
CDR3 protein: CASSPGRGTQYF

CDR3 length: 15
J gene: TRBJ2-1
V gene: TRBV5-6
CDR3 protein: CASSPDRGGINEQFF

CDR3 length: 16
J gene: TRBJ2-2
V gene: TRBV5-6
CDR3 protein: CASSPAGTVGPGELFF